A selection of T cell receptor beta chains follows, all from one sample in a study of regulatory dendritic cells for organ transplantation. Assay: immunoSEQ multiplex PCR; the TCRdb copy retains only in-frame clones and omits some. The sample has approximately 18,000 clones; 65% to 80% are singletons. These receptors' antigens are unknown. The source material was memory CD4+ T cells from blood cultured with regulatory dendritic cells. Every receptor here comes from a human donor in good health. Each CDR3 is given with its conserved first and last residue. A D gene is named only where the DNA matches it firmly. The size field is filled for only some rows; it gives once, few, many or a size class.

D	V	J	size	CDR3	DNA
NA	TRBV19	TRBJ2-3	NA	CASSMGQQVTDTQYF	TGTGCCAGTAGTATGGGTCAACAGGTAACAGATACGCAGTATTTT
NA	TRBV2	TRBJ2-5	NA	CASRATRGTRETQYF	TGTGCCAGCAGGGCGACCCGGGGGACCCGGGAGACCCAGTACTTC
NA	TRBV5-1	TRBJ2-3	NA	CASSPEANRVVDTQYF	TGCGCCAGCAGCCCCGAGGCCAATCGAGTCGTGGATACGCAGTATTTT
NA	TRBV5-4	TRBJ1-1	once	CASSYLNTEAFF	TGTGCCAGCAGCTACTTGAACACTGAAGCTTTCTTT
TRBD1	TRBV2	TRBJ1-5	NA	CASRTGGNQPQHF	TGTGCCAGCAGGACAGGGGGCAATCAGCCCCAGCATTTT
TRBD1	TRBV6-6	TRBJ2-7	NA	CASSYSTGGYEQYF	TGTGCCAGCAGTTACTCTACAGGGGGCTACGAGCAGTACTTC
TRBD2	TRBV25-1	TRBJ2-5	NA	CASSDRKRGGRETQYF	TGTGCCAGCAGTGACCGGAAGCGGGGGGGCCGTGAGACCCAGTACTTC
NA	TRBV28	TRBJ1-2	NA	CASRKNMKGYTF	TGTGCCAGCAGGAAAAACATGAAGGGCTACACCTTC
NA	TRBV5-5	TRBJ1-3	few	CASSLAPDDSGNTIYF	TGTGCCAGCAGCTTGGCACCCGACGACTCTGGAAACACCATATATTTT
NA	TRBV18	TRBJ2-3	NA	CASRTQGGHKLLSTDTQYF	TGTGCCAGCCGCACACAGGGTGGACATAAACTTCTAAGCACAGATACGCAGTATTTT
NA	TRBV5-6	TRBJ2-7	NA	CASSSGYEQYF	TGTGCCAGCAGCTCGGGCTACGAGCAGTACTTC
TRBD2	TRBV2	TRBJ2-1	once	CASSETSGTFNEQFF	TGTGCCAGCAGTGAGACTAGCGGGACATTCAATGAGCAGTTCTTC
NA	TRBV7-2	TRBJ2-7	NA	CASSFNRALAGEQYF	TGTGCCAGCAGCTTTAACAGGGCGCTCGCAGGCGAGCAGTACTTC
NA	TRBV6-5	TRBJ1-6	NA	CASRPPGQLDSPLHF	TGTGCCAGCAGACCCCCGGGACAACTGGATTCACCCCTCCACTTT
NA	TRBV30	TRBJ2-7	NA	CAWSVRVGRTSSTSGRFSYEQYF	NA
NA	TRBV6-6	TRBJ1-1	NA	CASSSHKFEAFF	TGTGCCAGCAGCTCCCACAAGTTCGAAGCTTTCTTT
TRBD1	TRBV7-3	TRBJ2-1	NA	CASSLAGTVSYNEQFF	TGTGCCAGCAGCTTAGCCGGGACAGTCTCCTACAATGAGCAGTTCTTC
NA	TRBV9	TRBJ2-1	NA	CASSVAGTRSNYNEQFF	TGTGCCAGCAGCGTAGCGGGAACCAGGTCAAATTACAATGAGCAGTTCTTC
NA	TRBV7-9	TRBJ2-7	NA	CASSLMYEQYF	TGTGCCAGCAGCTTGATGTACGAGCAGTACTTC
NA	TRBV9	TRBJ1-6	NA	CASSVGNSGNSPLHF	TGTGCCAGCAGCGTAGGGAATTCGGGAAATTCACCCCTCCACTTT
TRBD2	TRBV27	TRBJ2-3	NA	CASSPREGLVDTQYF	TGTGCCAGCAGTCCCCGGGAGGGATTAGTAGATACGCAGTATTTT
NA	TRBV5-1	TRBJ2-3	once	CASSYPGTDTDTQYF	TGCGCCAGCAGCTACCCCGGGACGGACACAGATACGCAGTATTTT
NA	TRBV25-1	TRBJ2-2	NA	CASSPWAGNTGELFF	TGTGCCAGCAGTCCGTGGGCGGGGAACACCGGGGAGCTGTTTTTT
TRBD1	TRBV6-1	TRBJ2-5	NA	CASTDWTGDQETQYF	TGTGCCAGCACAGACTGGACAGGGGACCAAGAGACCCAGTACTTC
NA	TRBV7-6	TRBJ1-1	NA	CASSHTGANTEAFF	TGTGCCAGCAGCCATACCGGGGCAAACACTGAAGCTTTCTTT
TRBD1	TRBV11-1	TRBJ2-7	NA	CASSLRTGPYEQYF	TGTGCCAGCAGCCTACGGACAGGGCCCTACGAGCAGTACTTC
NA	TRBV27	TRBJ2-5	NA	CASSLWGATQYF	TGTGCCAGCAGTTTGTGGGGTGCGACCCAGTACTTC
NA	TRBV19	TRBJ2-1	NA	CASSIRLSPNDEQFF	TGTGCCAGTAGTATCCGCCTGTCCCCGAATGATGAGCAGTTCTTC
NA	TRBV18	TRBJ2-7	few	CASSPHPGAYEQYF	TGTGCCAGCTCACCGCATCCGGGGGCCTACGAGCAGTACTTC
NA	TRBV5-5	TRBJ2-7	NA	CASSLRGAHEQYF	TGTGCCAGCAGCTTGCGGGGGGCCCACGAGCAGTACTTC
NA	TRBV9	TRBJ2-5	once	CASSSNPVTETQYF	TGTGCCAGCAGCTCGAACCCCGTCACGGAGACCCAGTACTTC
NA	TRBV7-2	TRBJ2-1	NA	CASSLATGFGEQFF	TGTGCCAGCAGCTTAGCAACAGGTTTTGGAGAGCAGTTCTTC
NA	TRBV6-1	TRBJ2-6	NA	CASSQGRAGANVLTF	TGTGCCAGCAGCCAGGGGAGGGCTGGGGCCAACGTCCTGACTTTC
NA	TRBV7-8	TRBJ2-3	NA	CASGLLGKHVTDTQYF	TGTGCCTCCGGGTTGCTTGGGAAGCATGTCACAGATACGCAGTATTTT
NA	TRBV7-3	TRBJ1-1	NA	CASSLTGGAENTEAFF	TGTGCCAGCAGCTTAACGGGGGGCGCGGAGAACACTGAAGCTTTCTTT
TRBD2	TRBV19	TRBJ2-5	NA	CASSIVDGEGGNQETQYF	TGTGCCAGTAGTATCGTCGACGGGGAGGGCGGCAACCAAGAGACCCAGTACTTC
NA	TRBV5-4	TRBJ1-4	few	CASSPDGATNEKLFF	TGTGCCAGCAGCCCTGACGGAGCAACTAATGAAAAACTGTTTTTT
NA	TRBV7-2	TRBJ2-1	few	CASRGLLADSYNEQFF	TGTGCCAGCCGAGGTCTTTTGGCGGACTCCTACAATGAGCAGTTCTTC
NA	TRBV7-2	TRBJ1-2	NA	CASSLGQLPNYGYTF	TGTGCCAGCAGCTTGGGACAACTGCCTAACTATGGCTACACCTTC
NA	TRBV10-1	TRBJ1-4	NA	CASSERQGEKLFF	TGCGCCAGCAGTGAAAGGCAGGGTGAAAAACTGTTTTTT